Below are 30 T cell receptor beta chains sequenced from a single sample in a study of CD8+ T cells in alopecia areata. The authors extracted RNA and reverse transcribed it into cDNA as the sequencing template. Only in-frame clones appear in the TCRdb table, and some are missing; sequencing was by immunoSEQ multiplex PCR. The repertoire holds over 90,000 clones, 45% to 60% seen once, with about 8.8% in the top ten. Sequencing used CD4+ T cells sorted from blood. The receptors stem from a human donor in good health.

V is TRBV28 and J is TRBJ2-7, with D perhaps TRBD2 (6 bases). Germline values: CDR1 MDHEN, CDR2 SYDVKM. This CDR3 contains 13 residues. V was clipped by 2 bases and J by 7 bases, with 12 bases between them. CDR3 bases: TGTGCCAGCAGTTTAAATCTGGGGAGGGAGCAGTACTTC. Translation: CASSLNLGREQYF.

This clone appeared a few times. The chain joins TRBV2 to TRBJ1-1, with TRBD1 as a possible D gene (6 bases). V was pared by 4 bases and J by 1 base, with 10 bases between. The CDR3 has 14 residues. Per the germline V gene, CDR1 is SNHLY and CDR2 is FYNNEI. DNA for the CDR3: TGTGCCAGCAGTGGGGGGCAGAGGAACACTGAAGCTTTCTTT. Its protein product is CASSGGQRNTEAFF.

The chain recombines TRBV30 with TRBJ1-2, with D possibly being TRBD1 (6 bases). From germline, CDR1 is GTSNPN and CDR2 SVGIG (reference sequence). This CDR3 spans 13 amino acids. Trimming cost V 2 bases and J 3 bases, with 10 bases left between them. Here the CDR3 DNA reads TGTGCCTGGAGTCAGGGGCGTGACTATGGCTACACCTTC. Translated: CAWSQGRDYGYTF.

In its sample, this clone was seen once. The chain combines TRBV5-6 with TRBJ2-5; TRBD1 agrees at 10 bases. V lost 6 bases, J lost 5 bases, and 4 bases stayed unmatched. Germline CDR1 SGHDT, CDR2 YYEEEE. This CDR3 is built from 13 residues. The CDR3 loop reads CASTRDRGETQYF. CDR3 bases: TGTGCCAGCACCCGGGACAGGGGTGAGACCCAGTACTTC.

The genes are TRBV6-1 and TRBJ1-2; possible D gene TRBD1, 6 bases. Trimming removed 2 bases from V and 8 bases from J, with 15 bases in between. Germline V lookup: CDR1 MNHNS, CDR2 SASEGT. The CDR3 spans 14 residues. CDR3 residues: CASSEQGRLSGYTF. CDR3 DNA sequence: TGTGCCAGCAGTGAACAGGGGCGACTCAGCGGCTACACCTTC.

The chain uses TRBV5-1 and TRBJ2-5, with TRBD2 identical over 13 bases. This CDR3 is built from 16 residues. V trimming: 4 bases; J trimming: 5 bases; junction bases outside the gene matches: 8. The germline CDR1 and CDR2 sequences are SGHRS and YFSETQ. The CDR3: CASSQGLAGPRETQYF. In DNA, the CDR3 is TGCGCCAGCAGCCAGGGACTAGCGGGGCCGAGGGAGACCCAGTACTTC.

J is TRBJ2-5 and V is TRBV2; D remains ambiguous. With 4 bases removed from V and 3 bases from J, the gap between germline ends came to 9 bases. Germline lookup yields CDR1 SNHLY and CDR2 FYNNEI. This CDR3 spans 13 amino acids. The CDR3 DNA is TGTGCCAGCAGTGGCAGTGGAAAAGAGACCCAGTACTTC. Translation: CASSGSGKETQYF.

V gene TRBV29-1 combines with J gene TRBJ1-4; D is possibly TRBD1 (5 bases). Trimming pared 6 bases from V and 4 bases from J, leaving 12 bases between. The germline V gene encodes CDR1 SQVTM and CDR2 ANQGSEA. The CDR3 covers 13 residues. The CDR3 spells CSVIDSHNEKLFF. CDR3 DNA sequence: TGCAGCGTGATCGACAGCCATAATGAAAAACTGTTTTTT.

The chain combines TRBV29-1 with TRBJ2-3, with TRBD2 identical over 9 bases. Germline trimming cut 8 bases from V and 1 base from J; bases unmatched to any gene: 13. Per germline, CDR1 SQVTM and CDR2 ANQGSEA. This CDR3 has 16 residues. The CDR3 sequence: CSTEGLAGPGTDTQYF. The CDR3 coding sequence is TGCAGCACAGAGGGACTAGCAGGACCCGGCACAGATACGCAGTATTTT.

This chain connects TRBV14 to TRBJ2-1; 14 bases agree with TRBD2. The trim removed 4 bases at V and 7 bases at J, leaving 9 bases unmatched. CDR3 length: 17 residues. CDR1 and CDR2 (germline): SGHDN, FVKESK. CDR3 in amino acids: CASSPRLAGGPGNEQFF. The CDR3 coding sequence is TGTGCCAGCAGCCCTCGACTAGCGGGGGGGCCAGGTAATGAGCAGTTCTTC.

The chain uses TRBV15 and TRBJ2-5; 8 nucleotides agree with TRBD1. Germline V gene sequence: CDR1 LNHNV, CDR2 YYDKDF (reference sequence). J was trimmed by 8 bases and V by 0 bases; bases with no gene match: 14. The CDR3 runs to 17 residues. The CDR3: CATSRDQGTGASGTQYF. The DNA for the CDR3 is TGTGCCACCAGCAGAGATCAGGGGACAGGTGCTTCAGGAACCCAGTACTTC.

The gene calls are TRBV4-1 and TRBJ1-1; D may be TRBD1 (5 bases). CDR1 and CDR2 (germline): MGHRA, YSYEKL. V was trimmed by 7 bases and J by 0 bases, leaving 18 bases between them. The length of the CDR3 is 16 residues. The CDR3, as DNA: TGCGCCAGCACCAGGGACTTTCCCTCCTTGAACACTGAAGCTTTCTTT. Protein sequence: CASTRDFPSLNTEAFF.

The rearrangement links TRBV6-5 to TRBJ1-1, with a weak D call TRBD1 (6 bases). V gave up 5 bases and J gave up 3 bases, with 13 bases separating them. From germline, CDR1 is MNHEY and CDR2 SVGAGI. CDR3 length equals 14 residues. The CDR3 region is CASSIQGLDTEAFF. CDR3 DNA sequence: TGTGCCAGCAGTATACAGGGATTGGACACTGAAGCTTTCTTT.

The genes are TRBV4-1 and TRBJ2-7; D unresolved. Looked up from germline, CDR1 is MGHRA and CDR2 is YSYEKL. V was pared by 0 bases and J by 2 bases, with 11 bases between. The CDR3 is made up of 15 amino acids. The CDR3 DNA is TGCGCCAGCAGCCAAGATTTTAGGGCAGCCTACGAGCAGTACTTC. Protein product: CASSQDFRAAYEQYF.

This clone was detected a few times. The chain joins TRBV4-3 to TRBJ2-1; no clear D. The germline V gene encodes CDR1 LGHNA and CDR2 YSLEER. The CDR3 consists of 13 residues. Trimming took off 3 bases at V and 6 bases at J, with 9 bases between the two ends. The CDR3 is CASSHDTVNEQFF. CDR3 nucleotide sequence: TGCGCCAGCAGCCACGACACGGTCAATGAGCAGTTCTTC.

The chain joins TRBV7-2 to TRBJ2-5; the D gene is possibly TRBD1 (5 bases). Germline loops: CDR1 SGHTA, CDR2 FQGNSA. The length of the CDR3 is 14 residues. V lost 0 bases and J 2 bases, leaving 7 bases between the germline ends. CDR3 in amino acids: CASSLANRQETQYF. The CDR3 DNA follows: TGTGCCAGCAGCTTAGCGAACAGGCAAGAGACCCAGTACTTC.

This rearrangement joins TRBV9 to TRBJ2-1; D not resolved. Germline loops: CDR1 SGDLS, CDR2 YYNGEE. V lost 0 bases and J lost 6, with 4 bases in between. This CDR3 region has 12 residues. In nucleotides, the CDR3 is TGTGCCAGCAGCGTAGACCGCAATGAGCAGTTCTTC. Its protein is CASSVDRNEQFF.

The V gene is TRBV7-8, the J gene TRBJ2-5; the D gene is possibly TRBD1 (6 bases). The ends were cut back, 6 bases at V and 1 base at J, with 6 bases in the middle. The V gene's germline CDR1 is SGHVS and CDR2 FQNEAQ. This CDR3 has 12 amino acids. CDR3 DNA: TGTGCCAGCAGGGACAGCCAAGAGACCCAGTACTTC. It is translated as CASRDSQETQYF. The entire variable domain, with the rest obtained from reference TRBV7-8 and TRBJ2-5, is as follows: GAGVSQSPRYKVAKRGQDVALRCDPISGHVSLFWYQQALGQGPEFLTYFQNEAQLDKSGLPSDRFFAERPEGSVSTLKIQRTQQEDSAVYLCASRDSQETQYFGPGTRLLVL.

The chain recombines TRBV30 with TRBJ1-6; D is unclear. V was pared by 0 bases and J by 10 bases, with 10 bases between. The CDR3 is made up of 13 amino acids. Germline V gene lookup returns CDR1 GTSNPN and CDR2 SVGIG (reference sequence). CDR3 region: CAWSVRSGSPLHF. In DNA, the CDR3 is TGTGCCTGGAGTGTTAGGTCCGGATCACCCCTCCACTTT.

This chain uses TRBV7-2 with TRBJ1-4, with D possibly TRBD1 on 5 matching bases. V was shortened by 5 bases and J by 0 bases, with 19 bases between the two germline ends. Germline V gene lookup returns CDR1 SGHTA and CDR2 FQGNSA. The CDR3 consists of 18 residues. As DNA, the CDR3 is TGTGCCAGCAGCCCGCGGGTTGGGGGTCTCGCAACTAATGAAAAACTGTTTTTT. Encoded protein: CASSPRVGGLATNEKLFF.

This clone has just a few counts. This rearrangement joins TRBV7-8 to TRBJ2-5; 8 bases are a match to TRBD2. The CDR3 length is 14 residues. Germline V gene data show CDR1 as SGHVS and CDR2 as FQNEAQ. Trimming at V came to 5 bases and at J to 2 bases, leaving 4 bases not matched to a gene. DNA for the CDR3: TGTGCCAGCAGCATCGGGGGGGGGCAAGAGACCCAGTACTTC. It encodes CASSIGGGQETQYF.

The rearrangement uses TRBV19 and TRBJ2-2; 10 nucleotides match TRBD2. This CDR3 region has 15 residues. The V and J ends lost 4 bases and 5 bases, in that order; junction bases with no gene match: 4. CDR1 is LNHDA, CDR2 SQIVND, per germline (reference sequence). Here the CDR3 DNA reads TGTGCCAGTAGTAAACTAGCGGGGAGTACCGGGGAGCTGTTTTTT. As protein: CASSKLAGSTGELFF. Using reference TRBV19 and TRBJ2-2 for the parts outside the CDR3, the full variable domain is DGGITQSPKYLFRKEGQNVTLSCEQNLNHDAMYWYRQDPGQGLRLIYYSQIVNDFQKGDIAEGYSVSREKKESFPLTVTSAQKNPTAFYLCASSKLAGSTGELFFGEGSRLTVL.

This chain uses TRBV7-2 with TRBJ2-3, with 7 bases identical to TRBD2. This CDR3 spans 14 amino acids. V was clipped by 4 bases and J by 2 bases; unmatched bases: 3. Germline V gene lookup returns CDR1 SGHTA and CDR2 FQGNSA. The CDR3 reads CASSSAGPTDTQYF. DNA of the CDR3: TGTGCCAGCAGCTCAGCGGGGCCCACAGATACGCAGTATTTT.

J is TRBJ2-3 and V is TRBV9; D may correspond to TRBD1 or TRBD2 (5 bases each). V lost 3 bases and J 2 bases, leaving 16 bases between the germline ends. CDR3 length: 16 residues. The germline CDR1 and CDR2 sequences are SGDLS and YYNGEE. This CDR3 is CASSARDGRTTDTQYF. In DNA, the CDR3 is TGTGCCAGCAGCGCCCGGGACGGCAGAACCACAGATACGCAGTATTTT.

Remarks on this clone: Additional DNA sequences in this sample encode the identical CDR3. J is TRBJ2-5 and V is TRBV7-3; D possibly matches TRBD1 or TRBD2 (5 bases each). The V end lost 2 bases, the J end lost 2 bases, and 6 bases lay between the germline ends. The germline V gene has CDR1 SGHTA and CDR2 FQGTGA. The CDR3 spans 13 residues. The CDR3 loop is CASSLGGQETQYF. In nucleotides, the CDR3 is TGTGCCAGCAGCTTAGGGGGACAAGAGACCCAGTACTTC.

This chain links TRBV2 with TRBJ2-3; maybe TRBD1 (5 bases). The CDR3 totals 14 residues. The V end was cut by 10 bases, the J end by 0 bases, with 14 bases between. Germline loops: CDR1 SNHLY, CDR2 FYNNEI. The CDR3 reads CATQDGPSTDTQYF. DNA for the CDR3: TGTGCCACACAGGACGGACCTAGCACAGATACGCAGTATTTT.

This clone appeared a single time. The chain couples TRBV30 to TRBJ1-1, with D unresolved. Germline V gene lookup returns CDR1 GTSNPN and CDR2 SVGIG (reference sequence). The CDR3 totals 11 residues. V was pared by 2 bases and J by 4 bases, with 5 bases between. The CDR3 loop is CAWSLATEAFF. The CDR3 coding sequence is TGTGCCTGGAGTCTGGCCACTGAAGCTTTCTTT.

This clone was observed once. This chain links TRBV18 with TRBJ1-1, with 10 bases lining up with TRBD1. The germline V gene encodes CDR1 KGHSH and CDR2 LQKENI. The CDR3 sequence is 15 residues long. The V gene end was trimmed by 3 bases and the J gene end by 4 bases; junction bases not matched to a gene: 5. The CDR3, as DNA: TGTGCCAGCTCACCTCAGGACAGGGGGGGCACTGAAGCTTTCTTT. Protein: CASSPQDRGGTEAFF.

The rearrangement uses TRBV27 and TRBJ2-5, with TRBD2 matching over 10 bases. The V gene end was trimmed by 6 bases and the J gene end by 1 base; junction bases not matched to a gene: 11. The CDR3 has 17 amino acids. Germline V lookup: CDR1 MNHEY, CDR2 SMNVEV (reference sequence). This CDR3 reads CASSLIRSGGLQETQYF. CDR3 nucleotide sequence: TGTGCCAGCAGCCTCATACGTAGCGGGGGGCTCCAAGAGACCCAGTACTTC.

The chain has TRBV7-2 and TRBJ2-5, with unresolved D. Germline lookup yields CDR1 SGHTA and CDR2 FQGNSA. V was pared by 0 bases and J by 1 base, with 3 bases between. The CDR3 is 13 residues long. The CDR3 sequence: CASSLAVQETQYF. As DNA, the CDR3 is TGTGCCAGCAGCTTAGCTGTCCAAGAGACCCAGTACTTC.